These 10 T cell receptor beta chains were sequenced from one sample in a study of blood T cells in healthy people across ages. Primers used in a second PCR of about 7 to 12 cycles were a sample-barcoded 5' primer and a J-beta primer mix. TCRdb re-called the 5' RACE reads through MiXCR, storing one row per CDR3 protein. Found here are roughly 930,000 distinct CDR3 sequences, under 50% of them singletons; the top ten hold 10% to 15%. Sequencing was performed on blood. Receptors originate from a man between 25 and 39 years old in good health.

The chain is built from TRBV13 and TRBJ2-1; maybe TRBD2 (6 bases). The CDR3 is 14 residues long. Germline assignment: CDR1 PRHDT and CDR2 FYEKMQ (reference sequence). Trimming shortened V by 3 bases and J by 4 bases, and 10 bases separated the two germline ends. The CDR3 is CASSFAGNYNEQFF. As DNA, the CDR3 is TGTGCCAGCAGCTTTGCGGGGAATTACAATGAGCAGTTCTTC.

This chain links TRBV10-3 with TRBJ1-1; D remains ambiguous. Trimming took off 9 bases at V and 1 base at J, with 12 bases between the two ends. CDR1 and CDR2 (germline): ENHRY, SYGVKD. CDR3 length: 13 amino acids. CDR3 region: CAILSAPNTEAFF. The DNA for the CDR3 is TGTGCCATTCTGTCCGCTCCGAACACTGAAGCTTTCTTT.

The rearrangement links TRBV25-1 to TRBJ2-7; 7 bases are a match to TRBD1. This CDR3 contains 15 residues. V trimming: 2 bases; J trimming: 3 bases; junction bases outside the gene matches: 7. Per germline, CDR1 MGHDK and CDR2 SYGVNS. The CDR3 sequence is CASSEKGPGGYEQYF. Written as DNA, the CDR3 is TGTGCCAGCAGTGAAAAGGGGCCAGGGGGCTACGAGCAGTACTTC.

The chain links TRBV6-5 to TRBJ2-7; TRBD2 is a possible D gene (6 bases). The CDR3 runs 13 residues. V shed 6 bases and J shed 3 bases, with 12 bases lying between them. In germline, CDR1 is MNHEY, CDR2 SVGAGI. CDR3: CASRGGGIYEQYF. The CDR3 bases are TGTGCCAGCAGGGGTGGAGGGATCTACGAGCAGTACTTC.

This clonotype was observed a handful of times. This rearrangement joins TRBV5-4 to TRBJ2-3; no firm D call. The ends were cut back, 9 bases at V and 2 bases at J, with 13 bases in the middle. The CDR3 contains 13 residues. Germline CDR1 and CDR2: SGHNT and YYREEE (reference sequence). This CDR3 reads CATLERSTDTQYF. CDR3 DNA: TGTGCCACCCTTGAGAGATCCACAGATACGCAGTATTTT.

The chain couples TRBV6-5 to TRBJ2-3; 10 nucleotides align to TRBD2. The CDR3 loop spans 14 amino acids. V trimming: 6 bases; J trimming: 5 bases; junction bases outside the gene matches: 5. Per the germline V gene, CDR1 is MNHEY and CDR2 is SVGAGI. The CDR3 region is CASRERGGLDTQYF. The CDR3 coding sequence is TGTGCCAGCAGGGAGCGGGGGGGCCTAGATACGCAGTATTTT.

The chain links TRBV12-3 or TRBV12-4 to TRBJ1-6; weak D call: TRBD1 (6 bases). V lost 1 base and J lost 4, with 8 bases in between. The CDR3 spans 15 residues. DNA for the CDR3: TGTGCCAGCAGTTTAGGACAGGTTTATAATTCACCCCTCCACTTT. This codes for CASSLGQVYNSPLHF.

The rearrangement joins TRBV10-3 to TRBJ2-3, with 10 bases that match TRBD1. Trimming removed 4 bases from V and 4 bases from J; junction bases left unmatched: 8. The CDR3 spans 16 residues. CDR1 ENHRY and CDR2 SYGVKD come from the germline V gene. The CDR3 region is CAISAGGQGVADTQYF. CDR3 sequence (DNA): TGTGCCATCAGTGCGGGTGGACAGGGGGTAGCAGATACGCAGTATTTT.

This chain links TRBV20-1 with TRBJ2-5; 9 bases agree with TRBD2. The CDR3 is 15 amino acids. CDR1 DFQATT and CDR2 SNEGSKA come from the germline V gene (reference sequence). The V segment lost 0 bases and the J segment 11 bases; nucleotides outside the gene matches: 13. In nucleotides, the CDR3 is TGCAGTGCTAGAGATCCACAGCGGGGGGAACATGAGCAGTACTTC. Protein product: CSARDPQRGEHEQYF.

This clonotype was picked up a small number of times. The V gene is TRBV29-1, the J gene TRBJ2-7; 10 bases line up with TRBD1. The CDR3 has 13 residues. Germline assignment: CDR1 SQVTM and CDR2 ANQGSEA. J was trimmed by 4 bases and V by 7 bases; bases with no gene match: 7. The CDR3 loop is CSGGTGDRYEQYF. CDR3 coding DNA: TGCAGCGGTGGGACAGGGGATCGATACGAGCAGTACTTC.